This T cell receptor (beta chain) stems from a study of shared clonotypes between healthy human individuals. Study overall: Participating donors consisted of a couple of women and three men aged 18 to 49. Findings and caveats of the study: Some naive CD4 clonotypes, roughly 4.5%, turned up in common across a handful of donors. When compared with the clonotypes that were shared by all four sorted-subset donors, the non-shared clonotypes turned out to have lower generation probabilities. Rarefaction exposed incomplete sorted-subset sequencing despite large depth.

The data were produced by immunoSEQ multiplex PCR, yet TCRdb's version contains in-frame clones alone and is incomplete. The table lists almost 750,000 clones, 55% to 80% of them singletons. Germline trimming cut 3 bases from V and 4 bases from J; bases unmatched to any gene: 8. The CDR3 has 16 amino acids. Germline-derived CDR1 and CDR2 are KGHSH and LQKENI. As to this clone: Its antigen remains unidentified.

The sequence was collected from a woman aged 25 to 39 in good health. The sequenced sample consisted of memory CD4+ T cells sorted from blood. The subset was: CD45RA-negative fraction. The chain carries TRBV18 and TRBJ1-4; 7 bases line up with TRBD1. The CDR3: CASSPDRRAGNEKLFF. CDR3 nucleotide sequence: TGTGCCAGCTCACCGGACAGGAGGGCCGGTAATGAAAAACTGTTTTTT.